This T cell receptor beta chain was identified during a study of CD8+CD57+ T cells in acquired aplastic anemia. The overall study: Sorted CD4+ and CD8+ cells gave an average of about 3 ug of DNA.

Overall study results and limits: Patients showed no significant difference from controls in CD8+ Simpson's diversity. Patients and controls turned out to have 25 to 30 CD8+ CDR3 sequences in common.

Genomic DNA, serving as template, underwent TCR beta VDJ and CDR3 profiling. A single record per CDR3 protein comes from TCRdb applying MiXCR to the reads. This repertoire shows more than 150,000 distinct CDR3 sequences, 40% to 55% found once; its top ten account for roughly 3.2%. Patients chosen for sequencing had CD8+CD57+ cells that had expanded, as shown by flow cytometry. Patients were treatment-naive when blood was sampled. Comment on this clonotype: The antigen is not known. A read error may produce the germline difference seen at one junction end.

The specimen sequenced was sorted CD4+, CD8+, or CD8+CD57+ T cells (not recorded which) from PBMCs. The clonotype originates from a human donor with aplastic anemia.

The CDR3 loop reads CASREDRGGETQYF. CDR3 DNA: TGTGCTAGCAGAGAGGACAGGGGAGGAGAGACCCAGTACTTC. V usage is TRBV7-7 and J usage is TRBJ2-5, with 9 bases fitting TRBD1. The CDR3 runs to 14 residues. Germline V gene data show CDR1 as SSHAT and CDR2 as FNYEAQ (reference sequence).